This section outlines one T cell receptor beta chain sequence together with its context. Antigen: not known. At one boundary the junction diverges from the germline segment, which might be a read error. In germline, CDR1 is DFQATT, CDR2 SNEGSKA (reference sequence). CDR3 size: 10 residues. This specimen belongs to a study of cytomegalovirus exposure and HLA in healthy donors. Study-wide findings and caveats: HLA allele associations emerged for 15,000 to 20,000 TCR beta sequences in a later analysis, at 0.05 false discovery rate.

13 Jbeta primers and 60 Vbeta primers were used for the PCR. The repertoire was sequenced with immunoSEQ multiplex PCR; TCRdb's copy has only in-frame clones and lacks some. The table has 100,000 to 150,000 clones, 60% to 80% seen once. Healthy bone marrow donors made up the donors. Whereas donors were nominally healthy upon sampling, unrecorded immune exposures were probable. Sequencing was performed on PBMCs. The chain employs TRBV20-1 and TRBJ1-3; the D is unclear. The sequence derives from a man between 50 and 59 years old in good health and CMV-seropositive. The CDR3 is CSALRPFEDF. For the CDR3, the DNA is TGCAGTGCTCTTCGACCATTTGAGGATTTT.